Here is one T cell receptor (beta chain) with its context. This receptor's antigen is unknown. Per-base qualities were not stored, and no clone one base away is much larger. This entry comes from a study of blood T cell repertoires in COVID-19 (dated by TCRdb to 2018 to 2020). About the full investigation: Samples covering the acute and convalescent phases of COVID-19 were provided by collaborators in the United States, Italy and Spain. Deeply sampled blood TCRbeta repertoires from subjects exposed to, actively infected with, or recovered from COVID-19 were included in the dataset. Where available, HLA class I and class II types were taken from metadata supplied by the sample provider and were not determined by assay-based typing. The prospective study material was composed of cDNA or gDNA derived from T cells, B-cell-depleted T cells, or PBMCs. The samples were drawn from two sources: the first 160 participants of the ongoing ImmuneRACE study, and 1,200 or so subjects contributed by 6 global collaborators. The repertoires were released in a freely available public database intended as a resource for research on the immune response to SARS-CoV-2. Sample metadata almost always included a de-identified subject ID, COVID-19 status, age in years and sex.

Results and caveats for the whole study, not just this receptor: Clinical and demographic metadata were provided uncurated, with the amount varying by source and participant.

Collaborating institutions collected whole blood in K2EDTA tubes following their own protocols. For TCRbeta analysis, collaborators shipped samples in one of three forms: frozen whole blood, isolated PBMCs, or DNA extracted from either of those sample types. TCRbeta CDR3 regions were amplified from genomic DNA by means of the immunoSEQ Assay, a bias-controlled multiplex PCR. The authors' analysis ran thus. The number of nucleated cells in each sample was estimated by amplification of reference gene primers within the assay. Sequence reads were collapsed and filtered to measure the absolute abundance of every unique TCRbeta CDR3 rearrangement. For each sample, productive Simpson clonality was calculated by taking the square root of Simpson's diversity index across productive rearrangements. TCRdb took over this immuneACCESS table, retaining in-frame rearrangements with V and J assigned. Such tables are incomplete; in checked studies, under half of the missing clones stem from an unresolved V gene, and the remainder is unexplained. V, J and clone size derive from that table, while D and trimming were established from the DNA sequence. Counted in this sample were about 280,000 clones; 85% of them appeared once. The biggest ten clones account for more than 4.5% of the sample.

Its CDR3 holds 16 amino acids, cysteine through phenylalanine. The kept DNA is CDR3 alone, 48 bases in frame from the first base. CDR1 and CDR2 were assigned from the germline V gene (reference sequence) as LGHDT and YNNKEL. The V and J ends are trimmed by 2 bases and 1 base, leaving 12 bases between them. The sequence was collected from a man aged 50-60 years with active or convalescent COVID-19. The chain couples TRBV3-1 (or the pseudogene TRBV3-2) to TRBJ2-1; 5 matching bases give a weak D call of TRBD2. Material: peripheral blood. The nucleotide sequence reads TGTGCCAGCAGCCAATCCAGACCGGGATCCTACAATGAGCAGTTCTTC. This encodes CASSQSRPGSYNEQFF.